Below are 22 T cell receptor beta chains sequenced from a single sample in a study of CXCR3-negative and CXCR3-positive naive CD8 T cells. The study made its TRB cDNA libraries by 5' RACE, adding UMI labels. One entry per CDR3 protein, without DNA, is what TCRdb gives after re-calling the 5' RACE reads. There are 130,000 or so distinct CDR3 sequences in the sample, with around 0.5% held by the top ten. Sequencing was done on a sample of naive CXCR3- CD8+ T cells from blood. This sample's subset: CD45RO-CCR7+CD27+CD95- naive CD8+ T cells lacking CXCR3 (TNR3-). These receptor sequences come from a human donor in good health. Some clones in this sample may be carry-over from other donors' samples.

This rearrangement joins TRBV7-9 to TRBJ2-2; TCRdb proposes TRBD2, but this gene call is untestable without DNA. The germline V gene has CDR1 SEHNR and CDR2 FQNEAQ (reference sequence). The CDR3 is 16 amino acids. This chain's CDR3 is CASSPGTSGYTGELFF.

The chain employs TRBV12-3 or TRBV12-4 and TRBJ2-6; no DNA is available, so the TRBD2 call from TCRdb remains unchecked. The CDR3 extends over 18 amino acids. The CDR3 spells CASSFLLAGDSGANVLTF.

The chain joins TRBV11-2 to TRBJ2-7; the TCRdb D gene call, TRBD1, has no DNA to confirm it. Germline loops: CDR1 SGHAT, CDR2 FQNNGV. This CDR3 comprises 16 residues. The CDR3 reads CASSLAGQGLSYEQYF.

V gene TRBV27 combines with J gene TRBJ1-1; the D gene TCRdb calls, TRBD1, cannot be checked with no DNA. Germline CDR1 MNHEY, CDR2 SMNVEV (reference sequence). The CDR3 contains 15 residues. CDR3 loop: CASSLYSRGNTEAFF.

V and J are TRBV5-5 and TRBJ2-5. The CDR3 spans 14 residues. Germline-derived CDR1 and CDR2 are SGHKS and YYEKEE (reference sequence). The CDR3 is CASSLTSLRETQYF.

The chain employs TRBV5-5 and TRBJ2-7; TCRdb gives TRBD1 as the D gene, but with no DNA this cannot be confirmed. Germline CDR1 SGHKS, CDR2 YYEKEE (reference sequence). This CDR3 contains 14 residues. This CDR3 is CASSLGVGGYEQYF.

The gene calls are TRBV20-1 and TRBJ2-5. Germline V gene lookup returns CDR1 DFQATT and CDR2 SNEGSKA (reference sequence). The CDR3 extends over 11 amino acids. The chain's CDR3 is CSARFGWAQYF.

The chain uses TRBV7-9 and TRBJ2-7; there is no DNA to check the TCRdb D call of TRBD2. From germline, CDR1 is SEHNR and CDR2 FQNEAQ (reference sequence). CDR3 length: 13 amino acids. The CDR3 is CASSPGSYYEQYF.

The V call is TRBV7-9, the J call TRBJ2-2; the D call from TCRdb, TRBD2, cannot be confirmed without DNA. The CDR3 runs to 12 residues. In germline, CDR1 is SEHNR, CDR2 FQNEAQ (reference sequence). Here the CDR3 reads CARGLTTAELFF.

The chain combines TRBV7-9 with TRBJ2-1; TCRdb selects TRBD1, and the lack of DNA leaves this call unchecked. The germline gives CDR1 SEHNR, CDR2 FQNEAQ (reference sequence). The CDR3 runs to 17 residues. The CDR3 loop reads CASSTPTGGDTYNEQFF.

The chain couples TRBV4-1 to TRBJ2-1; TCRdb's D call, TRBD1, is unchecked because there is no DNA. From germline, CDR1 is MGHRA and CDR2 YSYEKL. CDR3 size: 15 residues. The CDR3 sequence: CASSQESDSYNEQFF.

The V call is TRBV12-3 or TRBV12-4, the J call TRBJ1-4; the D call of TRBD1 rests on TCRdb alone, since no DNA is present to check it. The CDR3 runs to 14 residues. CDR3 sequence reads: CASSLVGASEKLFF.

V gene TRBV7-8 combines with J gene TRBJ1-1; TCRdb names TRBD1, which stays unverified in the absence of DNA. Per germline, CDR1 SGHVS and CDR2 FQNEAQ. The CDR3 spans 15 residues. The CDR3: CASSLEGQMNTEAFF.

The J gene is TRBJ2-2, the V gene TRBV27; the D gene TCRdb calls, TRBD1, cannot be checked with no DNA. The CDR3 has 14 amino acids. Germline V lookup: CDR1 MNHEY, CDR2 SMNVEV (reference sequence). CDR3 in amino acids: CASSLGVAGGELFF.

This rearrangement joins TRBV7-8 to TRBJ1-2. Looked up from germline, CDR1 is SGHVS and CDR2 is FQNEAQ. The CDR3 sequence is 14 residues long. The CDR3 is CASSLDRRTYGYTF.

The gene calls are TRBV11-2 and TRBJ2-2; TCRdb's D call of TRBD1 is untestable without DNA. The CDR3 spans 12 residues. CDR1 is SGHAT, CDR2 FQNNGV, per germline. The CDR3 loop reads CASSLPPGELFF.

This chain uses TRBV3-1 with TRBJ1-1; TCRdb's D call of TRBD1 is untestable without DNA. CDR3 length: 17 residues. Germline CDR1 is LGHDT and CDR2 is YNNKEL (reference sequence). CDR3 sequence: CASSQERTGGMNTEAFF.

This chain links TRBV4-2 with TRBJ2-3; there is no DNA to check the TCRdb D call of TRBD1. CDR1 LGHNA and CDR2 YNFKEQ come from the germline V gene. This CDR3 is 15 amino acids long. Here the CDR3 reads CASSQMEGGTDTQYF.

The J gene is TRBJ2-1, the V gene TRBV29-1; TCRdb proposes TRBD1, but this gene call is untestable without DNA. This CDR3 contains 12 residues. The germline gives CDR1 SQVTM, CDR2 ANQGSEA. CDR3 sequence: CSAGTRGNEQFF.

The chain couples TRBV27 to TRBJ2-2; TCRdb names TRBD2, which stays unverified in the absence of DNA. CDR3 length: 17 residues. Germline CDR1 reads MNHEY; CDR2 reads SMNVEV (reference sequence). This CDR3 is CASSLDGLALNTGELFF.

The chain carries TRBV5-1 and TRBJ2-7; with no DNA, the TCRdb D assignment of TRBD1 cannot be verified. CDR3 length: 14 amino acids. Per the germline V gene, CDR1 is SGHRS and CDR2 is YFSETQ. CDR3 sequence: CASSFVTGNYEQYF. The full variable domain, rest sourced from reference TRBV5-1 and TRBJ2-7, is KAGVTQTPRYLIKTRGQQVTLSCSPISGHRSVSWYQQTPGQGLQFLFEYFSETQRNKGNFPGRFSGRQFSNSRSEMNVSTLELGDSALYLCASSFVTGNYEQYFGPGTRLTVT.

The chain is built from TRBV2 and TRBJ1-5. CDR3 length equals 12 residues. The germline V gene has CDR1 SNHLY and CDR2 FYNNEI. CDR3 region: CASSGVLQPQHF.